This TCR beta chain was sequenced for a study of blood T cell repertoires in COVID-19. Assay used: immunoSEQ multiplex PCR; TCRdb lists only in-frame clones, some missing. The sample has around 110,000 clones; roughly nine tenths are singletons. V gave up 1 base and J gave up 8 bases, with 20 bases separating them. The CDR3 is 16 amino acids. Looked up from germline, CDR1 is SGHTA and CDR2 is FQGNSA. The sample taken for sequencing was peripheral blood. The rearrangement links TRBV7-2 to TRBJ1-2; a weak D match, TRBD1 (5 bases). This receptor was obtained from a man aged 40-50 years with active or convalescent COVID-19. CDR3 region: CASSLDLLQELEGYTF. The CDR3 DNA sequence: TGTGCCAGCAGCTTAGACCTACTACAGGAGTTGGAGGGCTACACCTTC.